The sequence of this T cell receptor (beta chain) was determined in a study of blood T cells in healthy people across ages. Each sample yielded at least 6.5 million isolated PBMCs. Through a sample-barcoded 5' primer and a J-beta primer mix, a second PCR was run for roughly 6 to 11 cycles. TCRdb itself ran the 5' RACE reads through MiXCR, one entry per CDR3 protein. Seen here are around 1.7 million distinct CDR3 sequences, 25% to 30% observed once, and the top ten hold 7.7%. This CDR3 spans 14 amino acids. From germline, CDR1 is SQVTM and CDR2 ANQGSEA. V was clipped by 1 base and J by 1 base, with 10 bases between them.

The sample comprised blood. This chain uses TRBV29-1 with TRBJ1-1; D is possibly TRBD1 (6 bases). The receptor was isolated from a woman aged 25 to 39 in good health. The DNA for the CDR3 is TGCAGCGTTGAAGCCGGACAGCAGAACACTGAAGCTTTCTTT. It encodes CSVEAGQQNTEAFF.